The 5 T cell receptor beta chains in this list originate from one sample, sequenced in a study of blood T cell repertoires in COVID-19. The method was immunoSEQ multiplex PCR; TCRdb's version includes in-frame clones alone and lacks a portion of them. The sample has around 88,000 clones, around 82% seen once. Sequences were obtained from peripheral blood. Receptor source: a man aged 50 to 59 who had recovered from COVID-19.

The table lists this clone with a count of one. The chain couples TRBV9 to TRBJ2-6; 8 bases align to TRBD1. The ends lost 4 bases at V and 3 bases at J; junction bases unmatched: 12. CDR1 and CDR2 from the germline V gene are SGDLS and YYNGEE. The CDR3 sequence is 18 residues long. The CDR3 coding sequence is TGTGCCAGCAGCACCCGGACAGGGAGGATTAGTGGGGCCAACGTCCTGACTTTC. Its protein is CASSTRTGRISGANVLTF.

The J gene is TRBJ1-4, the V gene TRBV5-6, with 8 bases aligning to TRBD1. Germline lookup yields CDR1 SGHDT and CDR2 YYEEEE. CDR3 length: 14 amino acids. The V segment lost 2 bases and the J segment 8 bases; nucleotides outside the gene matches: 5. CDR3 in DNA: TGTGCCAGCAGCTTACAGGACAGGGTGGAAAAACTGTTTTTT. Residues: CASSLQDRVEKLFF.

The rearrangement uses TRBV3-1 (or the pseudogene TRBV3-2) and TRBJ2-3; 16 nucleotides line up with TRBD2. The CDR3 consists of 18 residues. With 5 bases clipped from V and 3 bases from J, the junction kept 8 bases outside the gene matches. Per germline, CDR1 LGHDT and CDR2 YNNKEL (reference sequence). The CDR3 bases are TGTGCCAGCAGCGCCGGGACTAGCGGGAGGGGGGTGACAGATACGCAGTATTTT. This sequence encodes CASSAGTSGRGVTDTQYF.

The chain joins TRBV5-1 to TRBJ1-4; maybe TRBD1 (5 bases). Per germline, CDR1 SGHRS and CDR2 YFSETQ. The CDR3 contains 16 residues. Between the trimmed V and J ends, which lost 3 bases and 6 bases, there was a span of 18 bases. CDR3 protein: CASSSGVGGPHEKLFF. The CDR3 DNA is TGCGCCAGCAGCTCGGGAGTTGGGGGACCCCATGAAAAACTGTTTTTT.

This chain uses TRBV11-3 with TRBJ2-1, with 11 bases matching TRBD2. Germline CDR1 SGHNT, CDR2 YENEEA. This CDR3 has 15 amino acids. Trimming at V came to 5 bases and at J to 7 bases, leaving 7 bases not matched to a gene. The CDR3 coding sequence is TGTGCCAGCAGCCGGACTAGCGGGTTCGGGAATGAGCAGTTCTTC. As protein: CASSRTSGFGNEQFF.